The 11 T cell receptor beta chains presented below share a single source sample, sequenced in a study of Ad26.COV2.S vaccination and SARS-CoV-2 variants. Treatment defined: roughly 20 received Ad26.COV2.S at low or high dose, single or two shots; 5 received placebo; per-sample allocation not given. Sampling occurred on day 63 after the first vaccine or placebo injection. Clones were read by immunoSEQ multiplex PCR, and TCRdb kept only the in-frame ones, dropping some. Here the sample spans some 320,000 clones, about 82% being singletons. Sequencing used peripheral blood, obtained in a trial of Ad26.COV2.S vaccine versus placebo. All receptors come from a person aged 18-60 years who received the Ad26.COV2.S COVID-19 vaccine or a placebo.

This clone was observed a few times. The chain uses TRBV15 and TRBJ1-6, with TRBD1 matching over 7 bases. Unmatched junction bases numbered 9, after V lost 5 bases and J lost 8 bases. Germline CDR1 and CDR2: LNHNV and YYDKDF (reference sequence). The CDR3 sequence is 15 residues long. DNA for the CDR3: TGTGCCACCAGCCCTCCGGGCAGGGGGTATTCACCCCTCCACTTT. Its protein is CATSPPGRGYSPLHF. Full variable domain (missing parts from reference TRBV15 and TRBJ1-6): DAMVIQNPRYQVTQFGKPVTLSCSQTLNHNVMYWYQQKSSQAPKLLFHYYDKDFNNEADTPDNFQSRRPNTSFCFLDIRSPGLGDTAMYLCATSPPGRGYSPLHFGNGTRLTVT.

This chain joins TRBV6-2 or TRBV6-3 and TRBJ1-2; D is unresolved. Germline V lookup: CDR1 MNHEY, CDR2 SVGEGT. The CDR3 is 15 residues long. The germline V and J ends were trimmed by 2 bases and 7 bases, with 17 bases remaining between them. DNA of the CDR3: TGTGCCAGCAGTTACGGGCTTGGGAGGTCGACTGGCTACACCTTC. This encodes CASSYGLGRSTGYTF.

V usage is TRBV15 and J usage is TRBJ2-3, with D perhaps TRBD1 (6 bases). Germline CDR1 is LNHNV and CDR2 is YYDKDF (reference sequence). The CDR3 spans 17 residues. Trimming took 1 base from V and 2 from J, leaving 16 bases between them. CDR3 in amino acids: CATSRVFGTTSTDTQYF. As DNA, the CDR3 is TGTGCCACCAGCAGAGTTTTCGGGACAACCTCCACAGATACGCAGTATTTT.

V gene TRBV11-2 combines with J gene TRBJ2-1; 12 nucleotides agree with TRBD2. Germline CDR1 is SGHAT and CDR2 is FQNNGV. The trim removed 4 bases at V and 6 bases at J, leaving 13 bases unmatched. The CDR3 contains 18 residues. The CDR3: CASSSLTSGGRSRNEQFF. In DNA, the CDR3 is TGTGCCAGCAGCTCTCTGACTAGCGGGGGCCGTAGTCGCAATGAGCAGTTCTTC.

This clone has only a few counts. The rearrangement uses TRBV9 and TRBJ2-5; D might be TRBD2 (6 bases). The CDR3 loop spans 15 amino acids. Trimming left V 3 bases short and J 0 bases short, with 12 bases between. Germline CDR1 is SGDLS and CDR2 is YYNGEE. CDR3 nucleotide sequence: TGTGCCAGCAGCGCCGGGGGAATCCACCAAGAGACCCAGTACTTC. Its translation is CASSAGGIHQETQYF.

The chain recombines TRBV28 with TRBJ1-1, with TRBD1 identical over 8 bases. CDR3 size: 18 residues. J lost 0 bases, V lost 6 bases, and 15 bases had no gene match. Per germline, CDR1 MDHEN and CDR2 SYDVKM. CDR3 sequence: CASSKRTGTIALNTEAFF. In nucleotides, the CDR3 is TGTGCCAGCAGCAAACGGACAGGGACCATTGCCCTGAACACTGAAGCTTTCTTT.

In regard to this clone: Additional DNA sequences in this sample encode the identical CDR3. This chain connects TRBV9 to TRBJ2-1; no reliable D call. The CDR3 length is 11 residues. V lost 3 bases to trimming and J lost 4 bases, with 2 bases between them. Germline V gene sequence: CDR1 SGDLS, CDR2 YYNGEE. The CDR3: CASSGYNEQFF. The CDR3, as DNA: TGTGCCAGCAGCGGATACAATGAGCAGTTCTTC.

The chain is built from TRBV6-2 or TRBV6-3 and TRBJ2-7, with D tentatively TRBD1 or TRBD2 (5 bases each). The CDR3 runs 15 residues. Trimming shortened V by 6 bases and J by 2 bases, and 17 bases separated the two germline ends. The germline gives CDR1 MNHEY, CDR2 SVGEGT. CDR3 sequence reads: CASSLGTLSPYEQYF. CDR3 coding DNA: TGTGCCAGCAGCCTTGGGACCTTAAGCCCCTACGAGCAGTACTTC.

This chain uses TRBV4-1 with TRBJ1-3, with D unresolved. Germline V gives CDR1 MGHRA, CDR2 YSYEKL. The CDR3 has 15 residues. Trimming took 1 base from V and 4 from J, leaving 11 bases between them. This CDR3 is CASSQVTGFGNTIYF. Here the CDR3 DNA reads TGCGCCAGCAGCCAAGTTACGGGGTTCGGAAACACCATATATTTT.

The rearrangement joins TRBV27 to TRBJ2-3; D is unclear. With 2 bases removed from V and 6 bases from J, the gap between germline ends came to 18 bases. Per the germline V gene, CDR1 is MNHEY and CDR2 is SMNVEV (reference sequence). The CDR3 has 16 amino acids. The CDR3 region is CASSLGTPGRADTQYF. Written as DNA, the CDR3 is TGTGCCAGCAGTTTAGGTACCCCCGGTAGGGCGGATACGCAGTATTTT.

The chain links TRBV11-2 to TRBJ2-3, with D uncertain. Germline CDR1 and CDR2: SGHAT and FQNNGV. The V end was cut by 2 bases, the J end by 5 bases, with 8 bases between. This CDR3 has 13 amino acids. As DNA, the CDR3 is TGTGCCAGCAGCTTACCAGACGGAGATACGCAGTATTTT. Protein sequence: CASSLPDGDTQYF.